The 25 T cell receptor beta chains given below trace back to one sample, sequenced in a study of blood T cell repertoires in COVID-19. Assay used: immunoSEQ multiplex PCR; TCRdb lists only in-frame clones, some missing. In the table there are 200,000 or so clones, roughly 90% of which are singletons. Sequenced: PBMCs or T cells enriched from blood (not recorded which). All receptors derive from a woman aged 18-35 years who had recovered from COVID-19.

The chain recombines TRBV6-1 with TRBJ1-1; 8 bases fit TRBD1. This CDR3 is 14 amino acids long. Germline CDR1 and CDR2: MNHNS and SASEGT. After removal of 0 bases from V and 12 bases from J, the junction contained 9 bases not matched to a gene. The CDR3 sequence is CASSEARDRFESFF. In nucleotides, the CDR3 is TGTGCCAGCAGTGAAGCGCGGGACAGGTTCGAATCTTTCTTT.

The chain links TRBV9 to TRBJ2-1, with TRBD1 identical over 9 bases. Trimming cost V 5 bases and J 8 bases; bases outside gene matches: 5. Germline CDR1 reads SGDLS; CDR2 reads YYNGEE. This CDR3 has 13 residues. CDR3 DNA: TGTGCCAGCAGGGGGGGACAGGGCGATGAGCAGTTCTTC. It is translated as CASRGGQGDEQFF.

The rearrangement links TRBV12-3 or TRBV12-4 to TRBJ2-3; weak D call: TRBD1 (5 bases). Trimming shortened V by 4 bases and J by 3 bases, and 8 bases separated the two germline ends. The CDR3 loop spans 13 amino acids. The chain's CDR3 is CASSSSGTDTQYF. The DNA of the CDR3 is TGTGCCAGCAGTTCGTCAGGGACAGATACGCAGTATTTT.

The rearrangement joins TRBV27 to TRBJ1-1; TRBD1 might be the D (6 bases). Germline V lookup: CDR1 MNHEY, CDR2 SMNVEV (reference sequence). This CDR3 has 16 residues. V was clipped by 0 bases and J by 5 bases, with 16 bases between them. The CDR3 protein is CASSLSGRGLKTEAFF. CDR3 DNA: TGTGCCAGCAGTTTATCGGGCAGGGGATTAAAGACTGAAGCTTTCTTT.

The chain links TRBV3-1 (or the pseudogene TRBV3-2) to TRBJ1-2, with 9 bases identical to TRBD1. This CDR3 has 15 amino acids. J gave up 5 bases and V 3 bases, and 7 bases lay outside the gene matches. The V gene's germline CDR1 is LGHDT and CDR2 YNNKEL (reference sequence). The CDR3 loop is CASSQGSTGGYGYTF. CDR3 DNA sequence: TGTGCCAGCAGCCAGGGTTCGACAGGGGGGTATGGCTACACCTTC.

V is TRBV3-1 (or the pseudogene TRBV3-2) and J is TRBJ2-1; TRBD2 matches 8 bases. Germline values: CDR1 LGHDT, CDR2 YNNKEL (reference sequence). There are 18 residues in the CDR3. The trim removed 7 bases at V and 7 bases at J, leaving 21 bases unmatched. The CDR3 region has the DNA TGTGCCAGCACCGAAGACTGGGACCCTGCGGGGGGCCGGAATGAGCAGTTCTTC. It encodes CASTEDWDPAGGRNEQFF.

This chain joins TRBV5-1 and TRBJ1-3; D call uncertain. Trimming shortened V by 4 bases and J by 0 bases, and 17 bases separated the two germline ends. This CDR3 comprises 17 residues. Germline loops: CDR1 SGHRS, CDR2 YFSETQ. The CDR3 region has the DNA TGCGCCAGCAGCGGGGAGGATAGGGCGGGCTCTGGAAACACCATATATTTT. This translates into CASSGEDRAGSGNTIYF.

The V gene is TRBV5-1, the J gene TRBJ1-4; maybe TRBD1 (5 bases). Trimming removed 0 bases from V and 7 bases from J, with 13 bases in between. The germline V gene has CDR1 SGHRS and CDR2 YFSETQ. CDR3 length: 15 residues. The CDR3 loop reads CASSLGQGGGEKLFF. CDR3 sequence (DNA): TGCGCCAGCAGCTTGGGGCAGGGCGGGGGTGAAAAACTGTTTTTT.

The V gene is TRBV3-1 (or the pseudogene TRBV3-2), the J gene TRBJ2-1, with 7 positions matching TRBD1. The CDR3 totals 15 residues. V lost 1 base to trimming and J lost 6 bases; unmatched junction nucleotides: 6. In germline, CDR1 is LGHDT, CDR2 YNNKEL (reference sequence). The CDR3 loop is CASSQGARQGNEQFF. DNA of the CDR3: TGTGCCAGCAGCCAAGGAGCCAGACAGGGCAATGAGCAGTTCTTC.

The chain has TRBV6-2 or TRBV6-3 and TRBJ2-1, with 8 nucleotides matching TRBD2. The V and J ends lost 2 bases and 9 bases, in that order; junction bases with no gene match: 9. The V gene's germline CDR1 is MNHEY and CDR2 SVGEGT. This CDR3 is built from 15 residues. Written as DNA, the CDR3 is TGTGCCAGCAGTTACGGTTCGGCGGGGGGATCTGAGCAGTTCTTC. Amino acid sequence: CASSYGSAGGSEQFF.

The CDR3 coding sequence is TGCGCCAGTCTGGGCAGCCGCCACCACTATGGCTACACCTTC. Residues: CASLGSRHHYGYTF. The chain carries TRBV10-1 and TRBJ1-2, with D unclear. The CDR3 covers 14 residues. V shed 9 bases and J shed 3 bases, with 17 bases lying between them. CDR1 is WNHNN and CDR2 is SYGVQD in the germline V gene (reference sequence).

The CDR3 protein is CASSPVPGLTADEQFF. For the CDR3, the DNA is TGTGCCAGCTCCCCGGTCCCGGGACTAACCGCGGATGAGCAGTTCTTC. V gene TRBV18 combines with J gene TRBJ2-1; 7 bases align to TRBD2. The CDR3 totals 16 residues. CDR1 and CDR2 (germline): KGHSH, LQKENI. V trimming: 6 bases; J trimming: 8 bases; junction bases outside the gene matches: 16.

The V gene is TRBV2, the J gene TRBJ1-6; possible D gene TRBD1, 6 bases. This CDR3 has 13 amino acids. The germline V and J ends were trimmed by 8 bases and 9 bases, with 14 bases remaining between them. Germline CDR1 SNHLY, CDR2 FYNNEI. The CDR3 here is CASQGQIGSPLHF. The CDR3 nucleotides are TGTGCCAGCCAGGGACAAATAGGTTCACCCCTCCACTTT.

The DNA for the CDR3 is TGTGCCAGCAGTTTCTCTCACGACAGGAACACTGAAGCTTTCTTT. Its protein product is CASSFSHDRNTEAFF. The chain couples TRBV28 to TRBJ1-1; D may be TRBD1 (5 bases). The CDR3 has 15 amino acids. Trimming removed 3 bases at V and 1 base at J, with 12 bases between. Germline assignment: CDR1 MDHEN and CDR2 SYDVKM.

The rearrangement links TRBV19 to TRBJ1-1, with 7 bases lining up with TRBD1. The V gene's germline CDR1 is LNHDA and CDR2 SQIVND (reference sequence). Trimming cost V 10 bases and J 1 base; bases outside gene matches: 9. The CDR3 consists of 14 residues. The chain's CDR3 is CATRQGITNTEAFF. The CDR3 DNA reads TGTGCCACCAGACAGGGAATTACGAACACTGAAGCTTTCTTT.

J is TRBJ2-7 and V is TRBV5-1, with 8 bases identical to TRBD2. The V and J ends lost 0 bases and 5 bases, in that order; junction bases with no gene match: 10. The CDR3 spans 16 residues. CDR1 SGHRS and CDR2 YFSETQ come from the germline V gene. CDR3 sequence reads: CASSLVGAGGVDEQYF. The CDR3 coding sequence is TGCGCCAGCAGCTTGGTCGGGGCCGGGGGGGTGGACGAGCAGTACTTC.

The chain employs TRBV7-9 and TRBJ1-1, with 7 bases lining up with TRBD1. The germline V gene has CDR1 SEHNR and CDR2 FQNEAQ (reference sequence). The V segment lost 5 bases and the J segment 3 bases; nucleotides outside the gene matches: 9. The CDR3 sequence is 15 residues long. CDR3 sequence: CASSVIGGFDTEAFF. CDR3 coding DNA: TGTGCCAGCAGCGTAATAGGGGGCTTTGACACTGAAGCTTTCTTT.

The chain joins TRBV5-6 to TRBJ1-1; a weak D match, TRBD1 (5 bases). Between the trimmed V and J ends, which lost 2 bases and 6 bases, there was a span of 8 bases. This CDR3 has 12 amino acids. Per germline, CDR1 SGHDT and CDR2 YYEEEE. The CDR3 sequence: CASSFRVSEAFF. CDR3 nucleotide sequence: TGTGCCAGCAGCTTCAGGGTCTCTGAAGCTTTCTTT.

The chain links TRBV29-1 to TRBJ1-2; D may be TRBD1 (5 bases). Looked up from germline, CDR1 is SQVTM and CDR2 is ANQGSEA. V lost 5 bases and J 3 bases, leaving 19 bases between the germline ends. The CDR3 is 15 residues long. The CDR3 nucleotides read TGCAGCGTTTCAGTGTGGCAGGGTGGCCACTATGGCTACACCTTC. This gives the protein CSVSVWQGGHYGYTF.

The J gene is TRBJ2-5, the V gene TRBV7-9, with TRBD2 identical over 8 bases. V was clipped by 5 bases and J by 5 bases; unmatched bases: 13. This CDR3 contains 16 residues. Germline V gene data show CDR1 as SEHNR and CDR2 as FQNEAQ (reference sequence). The CDR3 is CASSPPAPGLGETQYF. CDR3 DNA: TGTGCCAGCAGCCCACCCGCTCCGGGACTAGGGGAGACCCAGTACTTC.

The genes are TRBV7-6 and TRBJ2-5; a possible D gene is TRBD1 (6 bases). The ends were cut back, 5 bases at V and 7 bases at J, with 14 bases in the middle. Germline V gene data show CDR1 as SGHVS and CDR2 as FNYEAQ. The CDR3 loop spans 13 amino acids. The CDR3 is CASSLGQFATQYF. The CDR3 region has the DNA TGTGCCAGCAGCCTAGGACAGTTCGCGACCCAGTACTTC. Full variable domain (remainder filled in from reference TRBV7-6 and TRBJ2-5): GAGVSQSPRYKVTKRGQDVALRCDPISGHVSLYWYRQALGQGPEFLTYFNYEAQQDKSGLPNDRFSAERPEGSISTLTIQRTEQRDSAMYRCASSLGQFATQYFGPGTRLLVL.

In this sample, this clone turned up once. The chain has TRBV28 and TRBJ1-1, with D possibly being TRBD1 (6 bases). There are 15 residues in the CDR3. Trimming shortened V by 6 bases and J by 3 bases, and 17 bases separated the two germline ends. The germline gives CDR1 MDHEN, CDR2 SYDVKM. CDR3 in amino acids: CASRTPQGWDTEAFF. The CDR3 DNA is TGTGCCAGCAGAACACCCCAGGGGTGGGACACTGAAGCTTTCTTT.

The gene calls are TRBV10-3 and TRBJ2-7; 9 positions agree with TRBD2. Germline loops: CDR1 ENHRY, CDR2 SYGVKD. This CDR3 spans 15 amino acids. The J segment lost 2 bases and the V segment lost 0 bases, leaving 2 bases of the junction unmatched. In nucleotides, the CDR3 is TGTGCCATCAGTGAGTCGCAGCGGGGGGCCTACGAGCAGTACTTC. It codes for CAISESQRGAYEQYF.

The chain carries TRBV5-4 and TRBJ2-6, with D perhaps TRBD1 (5 bases). CDR3 size: 18 residues. The germline CDR1 and CDR2 sequences are SGHNT and YYREEE (reference sequence). The V gene lost 1 base and the J gene lost 0 bases, with 14 bases spanning the gap. In DNA, the CDR3 is TGTGCCAGCAGCTTGACAGGCCGGATGGGCTCTGGGGCCAACGTCCTGACTTTC. It is translated as CASSLTGRMGSGANVLTF.

J is TRBJ1-2 and V is TRBV28, with 9 bases matching TRBD1. Germline trimming cut 5 bases from V and 2 bases from J; bases unmatched to any gene: 9. In germline, CDR1 is MDHEN, CDR2 SYDVKM. CDR3 length: 16 residues. For the CDR3, the DNA is TGTGCCAGCAGTCCCCCCGGGACAGGGCAGAACTATGGCTACACCTTC. Translation: CASSPPGTGQNYGYTF.